These 6 T cell receptor beta chains originate from one sample sequenced in a study of identical twins. TCRdb processed the 5' RACE reads anew with MiXCR; each CDR3 protein has one entry. Of a few hundred thousand distinct CDR3 sequences in the sample, 9.6% were seen once. A further study also used this sample, focusing on yellow fever vaccine responses in identical twins.

The sequenced material came from PBMCs. The source of these receptors is a woman between 18 and 29 years old in good health.

This clonotype was found many times. The chain couples TRBV29-1 to TRBJ2-3; 10 nucleotides match TRBD2. The CDR3 covers 16 residues. Germline CDR1 and CDR2: SQVTM and ANQGSEA. Trimming at V came to 5 bases and at J to 2 bases, leaving 10 bases not matched to a gene. The CDR3 sequence: CSVSRLAGVNTDTQYF. The CDR3, as DNA: TGCAGCGTTTCTCGGCTAGCGGGGGTAAACACAGATACGCAGTATTTT.

This chain uses TRBV7-2 with TRBJ2-7, with 7 bases matching TRBD1. With V trimmed by 5 bases and J by 9 bases, 4 bases remained unmatched. Germline assignment: CDR1 SGHTA and CDR2 FQGNSA. This CDR3 has 11 amino acids. CDR3 in amino acids: CASSQGTVQYF. The CDR3 DNA is TGTGCCAGCAGCCAAGGGACAGTGCAGTACTTC.

This clonotype appeared a few times. This chain's CDR3 is CASSIIGTDNEQFF. CDR3 DNA: TGTGCCAGTAGTATAATAGGGACCGACAATGAGCAGTTCTTC. The chain joins TRBV19 to TRBJ2-1; D is tentatively TRBD1 or TRBD2 (5 bases each). The V gene's germline CDR1 is LNHDA and CDR2 SQIVND (reference sequence). The V end was cut by 2 bases, the J end by 5 bases, with 10 bases between. The CDR3 has 14 amino acids.

This clonotype appeared a few times. The chain employs TRBV7-6 and TRBJ2-7; D may match TRBD1 or TRBD2 (7 bases each). With 1 base removed from V and 4 bases from J, the gap between germline ends came to 14 bases. The CDR3 is made up of 15 amino acids. Germline values: CDR1 SGHVS, CDR2 FNYEAQ. The CDR3 region has the DNA TGTGCCAGCAGCTTAGAGCGGGACAGTCTATACGAGCAGTACTTC. It is translated as CASSLERDSLYEQYF.

The V gene is TRBV9, the J gene TRBJ2-1, with 11 bases that match TRBD2. The germline V gene encodes CDR1 SGDLS and CDR2 YYNGEE. There are 16 residues in the CDR3. V gave up 4 bases and J gave up 1 base; unmatched junction bases: 4. The CDR3 region is CASSPTSGASYNEQFF. As DNA, the CDR3 is TGTGCCAGCAGCCCGACTAGCGGGGCTTCCTACAATGAGCAGTTCTTC.

V gene TRBV7-2 combines with J gene TRBJ2-7, with D tentatively TRBD2 (6 bases). Trimming took 5 bases from V and 6 from J, leaving 11 bases between them. Germline CDR1 SGHTA, CDR2 FQGNSA. The CDR3 extends over 12 amino acids. The DNA for the CDR3 is TGTGCCAGCAGCGCGACTAGATCCGAGCAGTACTTC. It yields the protein CASSATRSEQYF. The whole variable domain, filled in from reference TRBV7-2 and TRBJ2-7, reads GAGVSQSPSNKVTEKGKDVELRCDPISGHTALYWYRQSLGQGLEFLIYFQGNSAPDKSGLPSDRFSAERTGGSVSTLTIQRTQQEDSAVYLCASSATRSEQYFGPGTRLTVT.